This T cell receptor (beta chain) was recovered during a study of blood T cell repertoires in COVID-19. The germline V gene has CDR1 WNHNN and CDR2 SYGVQD (reference sequence). The V gene lost 0 bases and the J gene lost 6 bases, with 11 bases spanning the gap. The CDR3 covers 14 residues. Repertoires were generated with immunoSEQ multiplex PCR, while TCRdb's copy carries only in-frame clones and drops some. This table has a few hundred thousand clones, about 90% appearing once. Source material: PBMCs or T cells enriched from blood (not recorded which). This receptor was taken from a man between 25 and 39 years old who had been exposed to COVID-19. The V and J genes are TRBV10-1 and TRBJ1-1; D unclear. CDR3 sequence (DNA): TGCGCCAGCAGTGAGTCGGCCAGCCGGGCTGAAGCTTTCTTT. It specifies CASSESASRAEAFF.